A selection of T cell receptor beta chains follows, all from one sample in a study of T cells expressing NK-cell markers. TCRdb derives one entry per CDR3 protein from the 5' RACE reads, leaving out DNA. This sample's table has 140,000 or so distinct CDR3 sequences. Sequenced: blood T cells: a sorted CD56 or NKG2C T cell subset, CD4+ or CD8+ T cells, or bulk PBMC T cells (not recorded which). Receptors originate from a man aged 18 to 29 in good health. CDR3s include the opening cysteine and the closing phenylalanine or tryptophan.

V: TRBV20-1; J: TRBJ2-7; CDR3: CSARDQARGLNEQYF
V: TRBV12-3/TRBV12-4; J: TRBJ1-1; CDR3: CASSSNLIPFGTEASGTEAFF
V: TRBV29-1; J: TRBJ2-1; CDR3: CSYDRARYNEQFF
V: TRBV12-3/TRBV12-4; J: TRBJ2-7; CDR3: CASSFLQIYEQYF
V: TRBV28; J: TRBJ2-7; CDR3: CASWTPGTTSTEQYF
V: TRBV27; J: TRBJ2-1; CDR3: CATKAGHRYNEQFF
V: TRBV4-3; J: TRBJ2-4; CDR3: CASSQERGDIILAKNIQYF
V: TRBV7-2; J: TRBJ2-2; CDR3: CASSLEISSTGELFF
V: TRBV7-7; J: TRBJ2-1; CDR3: CASSSPVILERASPNEQFF
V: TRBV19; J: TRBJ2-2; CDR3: CASSIDLAGGRTGELFF
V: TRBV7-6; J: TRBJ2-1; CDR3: CASSREVEEQFF
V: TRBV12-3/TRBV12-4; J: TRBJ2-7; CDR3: CASSQVAGHPYEQYF
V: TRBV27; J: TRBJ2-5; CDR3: CASSSHSRAETQYF
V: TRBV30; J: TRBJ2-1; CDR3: CAWSQGAGGDEQFF
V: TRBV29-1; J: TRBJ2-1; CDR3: CSVRSSGYNEQFF